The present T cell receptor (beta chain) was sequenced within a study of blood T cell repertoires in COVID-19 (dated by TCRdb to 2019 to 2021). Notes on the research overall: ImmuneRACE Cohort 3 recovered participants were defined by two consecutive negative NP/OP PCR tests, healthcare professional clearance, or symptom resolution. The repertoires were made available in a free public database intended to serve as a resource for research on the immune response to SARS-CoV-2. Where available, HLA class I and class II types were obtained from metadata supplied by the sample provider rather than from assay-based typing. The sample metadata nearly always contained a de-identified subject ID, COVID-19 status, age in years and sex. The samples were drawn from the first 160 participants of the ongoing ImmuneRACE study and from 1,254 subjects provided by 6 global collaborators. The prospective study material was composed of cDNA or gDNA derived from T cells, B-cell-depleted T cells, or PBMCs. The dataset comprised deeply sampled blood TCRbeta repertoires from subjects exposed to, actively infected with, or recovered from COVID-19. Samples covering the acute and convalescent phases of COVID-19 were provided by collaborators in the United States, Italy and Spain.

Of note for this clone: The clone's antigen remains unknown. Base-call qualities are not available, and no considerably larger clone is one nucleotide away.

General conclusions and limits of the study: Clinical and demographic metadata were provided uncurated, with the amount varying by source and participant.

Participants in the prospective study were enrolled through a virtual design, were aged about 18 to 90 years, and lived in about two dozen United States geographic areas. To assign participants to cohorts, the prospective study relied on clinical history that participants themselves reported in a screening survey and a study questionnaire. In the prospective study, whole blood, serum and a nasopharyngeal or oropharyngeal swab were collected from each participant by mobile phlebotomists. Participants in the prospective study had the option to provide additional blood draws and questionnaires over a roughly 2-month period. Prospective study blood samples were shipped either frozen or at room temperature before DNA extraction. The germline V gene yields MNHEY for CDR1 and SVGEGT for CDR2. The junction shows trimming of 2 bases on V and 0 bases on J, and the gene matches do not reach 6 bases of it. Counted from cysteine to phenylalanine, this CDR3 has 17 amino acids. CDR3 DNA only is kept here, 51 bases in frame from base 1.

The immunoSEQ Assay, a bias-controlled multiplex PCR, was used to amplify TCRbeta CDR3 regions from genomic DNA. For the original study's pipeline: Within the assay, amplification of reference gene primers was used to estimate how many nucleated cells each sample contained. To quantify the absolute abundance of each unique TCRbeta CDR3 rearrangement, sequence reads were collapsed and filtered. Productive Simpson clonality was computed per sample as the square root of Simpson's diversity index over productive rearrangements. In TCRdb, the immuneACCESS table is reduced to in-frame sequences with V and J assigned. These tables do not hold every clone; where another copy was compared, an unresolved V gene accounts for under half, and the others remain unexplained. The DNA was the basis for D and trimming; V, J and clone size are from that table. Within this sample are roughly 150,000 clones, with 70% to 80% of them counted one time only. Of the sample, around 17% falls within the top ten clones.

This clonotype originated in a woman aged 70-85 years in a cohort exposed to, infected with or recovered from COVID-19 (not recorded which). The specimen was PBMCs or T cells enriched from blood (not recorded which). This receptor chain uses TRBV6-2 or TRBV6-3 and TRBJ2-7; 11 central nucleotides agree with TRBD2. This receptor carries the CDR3 CASSYGGTSGSSYEQYF. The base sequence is TGTGCCAGCAGTTACGGCGGGACTAGCGGTAGCTCCTACGAGCAGTACTTC.